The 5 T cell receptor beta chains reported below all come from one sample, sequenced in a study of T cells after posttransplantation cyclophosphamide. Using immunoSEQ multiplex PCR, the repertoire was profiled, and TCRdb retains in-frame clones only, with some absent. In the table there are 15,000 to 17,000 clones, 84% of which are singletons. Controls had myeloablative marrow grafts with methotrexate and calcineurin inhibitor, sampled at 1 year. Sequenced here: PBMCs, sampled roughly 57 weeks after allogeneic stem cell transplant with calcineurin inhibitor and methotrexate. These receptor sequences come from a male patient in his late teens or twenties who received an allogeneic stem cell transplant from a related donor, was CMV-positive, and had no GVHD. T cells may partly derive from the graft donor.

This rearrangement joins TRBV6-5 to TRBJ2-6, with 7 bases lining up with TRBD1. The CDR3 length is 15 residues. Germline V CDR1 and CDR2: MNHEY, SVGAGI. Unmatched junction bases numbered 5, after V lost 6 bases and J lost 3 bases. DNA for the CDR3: TGTGCCAGCAGGCGACAGGGCCTTGGGGCCAACGTCCTGACTTTC. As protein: CASRRQGLGANVLTF.

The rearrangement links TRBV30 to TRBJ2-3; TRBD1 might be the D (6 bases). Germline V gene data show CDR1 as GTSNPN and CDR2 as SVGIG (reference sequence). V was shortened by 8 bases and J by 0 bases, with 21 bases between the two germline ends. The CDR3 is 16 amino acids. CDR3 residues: CAQSPGELRSTDTQYF. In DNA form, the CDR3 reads TGTGCCCAGAGCCCAGGGGAACTAAGAAGCACAGATACGCAGTATTTT.

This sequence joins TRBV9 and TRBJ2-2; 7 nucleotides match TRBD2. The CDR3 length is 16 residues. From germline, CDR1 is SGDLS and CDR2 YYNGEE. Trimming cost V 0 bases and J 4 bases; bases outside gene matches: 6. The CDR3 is CASSVDRGGLTGELFF. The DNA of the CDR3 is TGTGCCAGCAGCGTAGATAGGGGAGGGCTCACCGGGGAGCTGTTTTTT.

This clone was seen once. The CDR3, as DNA: TGTGCCAGCAGTGAATGGGGAGAGACTCAGCCCCAGCATTTT. Translating gives CASSEWGETQPQHF. This chain joins TRBV2 and TRBJ1-5; D ambiguous. V lost 2 bases and J lost 6, with 11 bases in between. Germline loops: CDR1 SNHLY, CDR2 FYNNEI. This CDR3 has 14 residues.

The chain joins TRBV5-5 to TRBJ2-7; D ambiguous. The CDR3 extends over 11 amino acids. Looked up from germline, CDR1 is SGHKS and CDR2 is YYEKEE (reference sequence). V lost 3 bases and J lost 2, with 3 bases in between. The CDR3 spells CASSSTYEQYF. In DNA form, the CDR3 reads TGTGCCAGCAGCTCTACCTACGAGCAGTACTTC.